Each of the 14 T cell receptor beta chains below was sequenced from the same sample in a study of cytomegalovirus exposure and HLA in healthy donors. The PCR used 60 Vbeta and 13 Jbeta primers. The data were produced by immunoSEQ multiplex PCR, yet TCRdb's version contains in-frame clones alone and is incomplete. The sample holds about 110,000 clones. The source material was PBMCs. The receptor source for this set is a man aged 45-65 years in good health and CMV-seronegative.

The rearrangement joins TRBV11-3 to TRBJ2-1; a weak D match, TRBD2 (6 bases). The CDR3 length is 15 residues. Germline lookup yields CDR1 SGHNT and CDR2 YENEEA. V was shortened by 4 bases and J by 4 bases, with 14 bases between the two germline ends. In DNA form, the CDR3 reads TGTGCCAGCAGCTCCAGGGACTTCTCATACAATGAGCAGTTCTTC. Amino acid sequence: CASSSRDFSYNEQFF. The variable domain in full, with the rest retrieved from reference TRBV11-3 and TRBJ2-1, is EAGVVQSPRYKIIEKKQPVAFWCNPISGHNTLYWYLQNLGQGPELLIRYENEEAVDDSQLPKDRFSAERLKGVDSTLKIQPAELGDSAVYLCASSSRDFSYNEQFFGPGTRLTVL.

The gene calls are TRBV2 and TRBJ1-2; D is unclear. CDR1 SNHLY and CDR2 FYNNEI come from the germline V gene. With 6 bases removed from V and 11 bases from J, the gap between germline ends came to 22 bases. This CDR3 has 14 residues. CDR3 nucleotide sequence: TGTGCCAGCAGCGGGGAGCCCGGCCCTAATTCGTACACCTTC. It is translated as CASSGEPGPNSYTF.

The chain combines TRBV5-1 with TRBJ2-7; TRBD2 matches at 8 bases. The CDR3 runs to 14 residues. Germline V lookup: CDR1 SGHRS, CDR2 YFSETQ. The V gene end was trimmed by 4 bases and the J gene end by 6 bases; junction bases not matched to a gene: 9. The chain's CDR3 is CASSDPGLDSEQYF. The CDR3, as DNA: TGCGCCAGCAGCGACCCGGGACTAGATTCCGAGCAGTACTTC.

The CDR3 DNA reads TGCGCCAGCAGCACCGGGACAGGGATTGGAAACACCATATATTTT. Protein sequence: CASSTGTGIGNTIYF. The chain has TRBV5-1 and TRBJ1-3; 9 bases align to TRBD1. This CDR3 is 15 amino acids long. Trimming removed 4 bases from V and 3 bases from J; junction bases left unmatched: 5. The germline gives CDR1 SGHRS, CDR2 YFSETQ.

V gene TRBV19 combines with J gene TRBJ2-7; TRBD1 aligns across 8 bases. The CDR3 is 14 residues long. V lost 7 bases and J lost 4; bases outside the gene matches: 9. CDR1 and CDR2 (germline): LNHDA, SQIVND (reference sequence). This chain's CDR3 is CASNPGTGHYEQYF. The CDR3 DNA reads TGTGCCAGTAATCCCGGGACAGGCCATTACGAGCAGTACTTC.

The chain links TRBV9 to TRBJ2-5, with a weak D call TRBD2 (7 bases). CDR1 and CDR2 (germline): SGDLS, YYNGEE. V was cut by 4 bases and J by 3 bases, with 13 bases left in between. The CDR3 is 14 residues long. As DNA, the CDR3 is TGTGCCAGCAGCACAGGAGGGGGGGAAGAGACCCAGTACTTC. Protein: CASSTGGGEETQYF.

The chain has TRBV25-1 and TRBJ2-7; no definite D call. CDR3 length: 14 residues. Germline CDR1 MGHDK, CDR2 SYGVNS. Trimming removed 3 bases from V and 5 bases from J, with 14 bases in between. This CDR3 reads CASSDLQSTNEQYF. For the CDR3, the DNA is TGTGCCAGCAGTGATTTACAGTCCACGAACGAGCAGTACTTC.

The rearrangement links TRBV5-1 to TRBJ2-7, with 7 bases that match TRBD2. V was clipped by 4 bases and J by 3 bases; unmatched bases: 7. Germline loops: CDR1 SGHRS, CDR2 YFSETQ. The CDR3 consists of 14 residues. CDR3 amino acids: CASSLQGGRYEQYF. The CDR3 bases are TGCGCCAGCAGCCTTCAGGGAGGGCGCTACGAGCAGTACTTC.

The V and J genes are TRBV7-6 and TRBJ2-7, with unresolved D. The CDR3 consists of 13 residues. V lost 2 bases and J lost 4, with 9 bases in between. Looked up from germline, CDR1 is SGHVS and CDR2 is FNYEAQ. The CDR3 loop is CASSLSLLYEQYF. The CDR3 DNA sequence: TGTGCCAGCAGCTTATCTTTGTTGTACGAGCAGTACTTC.

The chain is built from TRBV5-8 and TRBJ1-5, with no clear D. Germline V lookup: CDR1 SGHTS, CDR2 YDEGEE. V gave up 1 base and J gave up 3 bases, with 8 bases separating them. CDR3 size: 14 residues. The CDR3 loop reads CASSLWASNQPQHF. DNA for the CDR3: TGTGCCAGCAGCTTGTGGGCCTCCAATCAGCCCCAGCATTTT.

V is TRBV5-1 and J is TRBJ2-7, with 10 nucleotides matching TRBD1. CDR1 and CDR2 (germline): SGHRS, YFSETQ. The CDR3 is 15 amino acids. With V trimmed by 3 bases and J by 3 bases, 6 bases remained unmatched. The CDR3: CASSWTGGTIYEQYF. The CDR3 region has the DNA TGCGCCAGCAGCTGGACAGGGGGTACCATCTACGAGCAGTACTTC.

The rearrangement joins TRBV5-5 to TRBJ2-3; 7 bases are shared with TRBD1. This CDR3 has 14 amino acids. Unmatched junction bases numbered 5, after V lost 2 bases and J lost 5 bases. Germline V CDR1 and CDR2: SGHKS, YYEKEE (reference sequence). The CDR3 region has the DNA TGTGCCAGCAGCTTTAGACAGGGAATAGATACGCAGTATTTT. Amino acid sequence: CASSFRQGIDTQYF.

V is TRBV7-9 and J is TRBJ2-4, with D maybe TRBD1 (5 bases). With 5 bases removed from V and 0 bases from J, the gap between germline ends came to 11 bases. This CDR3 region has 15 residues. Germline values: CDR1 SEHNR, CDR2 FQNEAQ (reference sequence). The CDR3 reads CASSAPRAAKNIQYF. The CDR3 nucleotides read TGTGCCAGCAGCGCCCCCAGGGCAGCCAAAAACATTCAGTACTTC. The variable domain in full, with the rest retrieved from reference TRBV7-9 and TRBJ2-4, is DTGVSQNPRHKITKRGQNVTFRCDPISEHNRLYWYRQTLGQGPEFLTYFQNEAQLEKSRLLSDRFSAERPKGSFSTLEIQRTEQGDSAMYLCASSAPRAAKNIQYFGAGTRLSVL.

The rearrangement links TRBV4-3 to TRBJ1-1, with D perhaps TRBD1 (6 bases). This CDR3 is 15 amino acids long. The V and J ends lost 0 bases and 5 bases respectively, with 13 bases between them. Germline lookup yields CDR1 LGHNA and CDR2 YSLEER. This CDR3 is CASSQDGQQGTEAFF. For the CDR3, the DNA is TGCGCCAGCAGCCAAGATGGGCAGCAGGGGACTGAAGCTTTCTTT.